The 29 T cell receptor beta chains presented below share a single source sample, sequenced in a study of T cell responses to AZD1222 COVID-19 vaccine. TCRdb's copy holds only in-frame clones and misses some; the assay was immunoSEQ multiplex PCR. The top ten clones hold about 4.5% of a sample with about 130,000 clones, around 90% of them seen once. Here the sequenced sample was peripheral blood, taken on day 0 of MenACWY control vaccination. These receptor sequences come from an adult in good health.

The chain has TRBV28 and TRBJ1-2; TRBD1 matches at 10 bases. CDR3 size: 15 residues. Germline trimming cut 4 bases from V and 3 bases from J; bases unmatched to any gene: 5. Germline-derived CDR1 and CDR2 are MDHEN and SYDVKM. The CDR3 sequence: CASSSQDRGYYGYTF. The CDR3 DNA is TGTGCCAGCAGTTCACAGGACAGGGGGTACTATGGCTACACCTTC.

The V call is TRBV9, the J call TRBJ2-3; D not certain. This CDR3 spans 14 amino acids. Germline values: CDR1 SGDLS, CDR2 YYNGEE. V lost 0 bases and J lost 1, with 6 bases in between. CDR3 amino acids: CASSVGSRTDTQYF. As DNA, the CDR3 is TGTGCCAGCAGCGTAGGCAGTCGCACAGATACGCAGTATTTT. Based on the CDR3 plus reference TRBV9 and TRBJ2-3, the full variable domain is DSGVTQTPKHLITATGQRVTLRCSPRSGDLSVYWYQQSLDQGLQFLIQYYNGEERAKGNILERFSAQQFPDLHSELNLSSLELGDSALYFCASSVGSRTDTQYFGPGTRLTVL.

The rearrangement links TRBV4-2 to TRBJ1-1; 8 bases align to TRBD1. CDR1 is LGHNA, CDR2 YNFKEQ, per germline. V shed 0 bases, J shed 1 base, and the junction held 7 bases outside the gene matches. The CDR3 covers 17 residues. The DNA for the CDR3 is TGTGCCAGCAGCCAAGAAGGACAGGGTGGGGGGAACACTGAAGCTTTCTTT. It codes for CASSQEGQGGGNTEAFF.

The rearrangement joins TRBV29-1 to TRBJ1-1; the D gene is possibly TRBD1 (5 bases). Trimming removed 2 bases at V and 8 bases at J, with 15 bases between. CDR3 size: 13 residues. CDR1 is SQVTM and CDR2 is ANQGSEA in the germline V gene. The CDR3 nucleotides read TGCAGCGTTGAAAAAGGGGCAGCTTTCGAAGCTTTCTTT. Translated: CSVEKGAAFEAFF.

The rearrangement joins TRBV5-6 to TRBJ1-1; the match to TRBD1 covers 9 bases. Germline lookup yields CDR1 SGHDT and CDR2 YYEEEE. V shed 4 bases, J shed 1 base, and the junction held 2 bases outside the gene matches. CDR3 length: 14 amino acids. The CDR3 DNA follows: TGTGCCAGCAGCACGGACAGGGGGAACACTGAAGCTTTCTTT. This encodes CASSTDRGNTEAFF.

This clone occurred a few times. The CDR3 sequence is CASSTQGAGEKTQYF. In DNA, the CDR3 is TGTGCCAGCAGCACCCAGGGGGCGGGAGAAAAGACCCAGTACTTC. This chain uses TRBV7-9 with TRBJ2-5, with D tentatively TRBD1 (8 bases). Trimming removed 5 bases from V and 6 bases from J, with 19 bases in between. This CDR3 has 15 residues. CDR1 is SEHNR, CDR2 FQNEAQ, per germline (reference sequence).

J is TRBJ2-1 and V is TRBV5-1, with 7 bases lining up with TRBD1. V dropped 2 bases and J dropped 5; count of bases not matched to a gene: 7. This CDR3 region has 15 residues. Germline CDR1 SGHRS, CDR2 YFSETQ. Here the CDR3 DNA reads TGCGCCAGCAGCTTTCAGGGGGTGGGGAACAATGAGCAGTTCTTC. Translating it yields CASSFQGVGNNEQFF. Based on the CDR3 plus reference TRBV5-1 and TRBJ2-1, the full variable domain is KAGVTQTPRYLIKTRGQQVTLSCSPISGHRSVSWYQQTPGQGLQFLFEYFSETQRNKGNFPGRFSGRQFSNSRSEMNVSTLELGDSALYLCASSFQGVGNNEQFFGPGTRLTVL.

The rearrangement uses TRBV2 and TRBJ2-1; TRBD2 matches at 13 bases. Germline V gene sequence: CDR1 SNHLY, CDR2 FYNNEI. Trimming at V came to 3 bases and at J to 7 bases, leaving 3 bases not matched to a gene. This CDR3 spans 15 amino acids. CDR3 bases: TGTGCCAGCAGTGATAGGGGACTAGCGGGGAATGAGCAGTTCTTC. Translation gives CASSDRGLAGNEQFF.

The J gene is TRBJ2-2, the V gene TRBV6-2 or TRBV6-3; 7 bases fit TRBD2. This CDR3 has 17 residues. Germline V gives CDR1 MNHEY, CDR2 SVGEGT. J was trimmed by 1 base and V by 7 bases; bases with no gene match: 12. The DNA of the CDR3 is TGTGCCAGCACCCCGCATGGGAGCGGGGAGAACACCGGGGAGCTGTTTTTT. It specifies CASTPHGSGENTGELFF.

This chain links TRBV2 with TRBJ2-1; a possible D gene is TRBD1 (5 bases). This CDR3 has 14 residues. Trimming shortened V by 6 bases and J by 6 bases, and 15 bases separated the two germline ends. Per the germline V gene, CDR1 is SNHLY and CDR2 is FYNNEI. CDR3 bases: TGTGCCAGCAGCTCCAGGGTCATAGGCAATGAGCAGTTCTTC. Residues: CASSSRVIGNEQFF.

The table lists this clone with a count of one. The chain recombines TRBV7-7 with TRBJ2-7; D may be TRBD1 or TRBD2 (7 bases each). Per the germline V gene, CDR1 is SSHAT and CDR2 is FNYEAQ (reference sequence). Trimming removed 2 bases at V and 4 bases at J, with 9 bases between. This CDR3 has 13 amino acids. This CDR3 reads CASSLQGGYEQYF. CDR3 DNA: TGTGCCAGCAGCTTACAGGGGGGGTACGAGCAGTACTTC.

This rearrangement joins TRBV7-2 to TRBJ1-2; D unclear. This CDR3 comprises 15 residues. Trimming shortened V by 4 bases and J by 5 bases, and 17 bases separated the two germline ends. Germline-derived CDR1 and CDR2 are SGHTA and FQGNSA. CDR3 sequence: CASSSPPGSSYGYTF. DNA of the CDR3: TGTGCCAGCAGCTCACCCCCGGGATCATCTTATGGCTACACCTTC.

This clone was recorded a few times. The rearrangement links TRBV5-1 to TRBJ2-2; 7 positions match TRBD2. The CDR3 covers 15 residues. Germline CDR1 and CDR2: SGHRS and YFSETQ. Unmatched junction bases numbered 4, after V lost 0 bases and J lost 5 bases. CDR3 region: CASSLVPSGTGELFF. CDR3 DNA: TGCGCCAGCAGCTTGGTTCCTAGCGGAACCGGGGAGCTGTTTTTT.

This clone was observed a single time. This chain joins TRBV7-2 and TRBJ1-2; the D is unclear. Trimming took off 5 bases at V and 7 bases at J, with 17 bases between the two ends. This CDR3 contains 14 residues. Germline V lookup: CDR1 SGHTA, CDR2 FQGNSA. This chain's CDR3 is CASSQSRMNGGYTF. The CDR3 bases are TGTGCCAGCAGCCAAAGCCGGATGAATGGTGGCTACACCTTC.

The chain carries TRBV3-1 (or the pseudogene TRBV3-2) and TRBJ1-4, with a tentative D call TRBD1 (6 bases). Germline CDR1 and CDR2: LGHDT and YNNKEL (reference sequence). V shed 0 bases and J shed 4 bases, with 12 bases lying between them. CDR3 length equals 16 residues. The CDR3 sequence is CASSQDLGGSNEKLFF. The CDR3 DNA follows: TGTGCCAGCAGCCAAGATCTAGGGGGAAGTAATGAAAAACTGTTTTTT.

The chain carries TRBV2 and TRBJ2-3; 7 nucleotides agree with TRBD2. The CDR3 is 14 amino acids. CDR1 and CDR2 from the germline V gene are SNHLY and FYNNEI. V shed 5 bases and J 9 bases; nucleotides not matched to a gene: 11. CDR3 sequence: CASSWGGVGETQYF. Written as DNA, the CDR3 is TGTGCCAGCAGTTGGGGGGGAGTAGGCGAAACGCAGTATTTT. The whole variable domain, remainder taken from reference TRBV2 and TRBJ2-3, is EPEVTQTPSHQVTQMGQEVILRCVPISNHLYFYWYRQILGQKVEFLVSFYNNEISEKSEIFDDQFSVERPDGSNFTLKIRSTKLEDSAMYFCASSWGGVGETQYFGPGTRLTVL.

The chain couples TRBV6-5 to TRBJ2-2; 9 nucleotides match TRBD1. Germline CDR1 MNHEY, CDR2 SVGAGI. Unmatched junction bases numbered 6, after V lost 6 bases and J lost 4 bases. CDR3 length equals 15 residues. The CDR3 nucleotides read TGTGCCAGCAGCCTGGACAGGGGAAGCACCGGGGAGCTGTTTTTT. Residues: CASSLDRGSTGELFF.

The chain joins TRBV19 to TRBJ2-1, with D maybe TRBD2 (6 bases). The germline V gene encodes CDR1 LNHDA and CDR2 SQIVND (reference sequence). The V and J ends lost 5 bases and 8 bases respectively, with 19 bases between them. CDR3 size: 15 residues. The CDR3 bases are TGTGCCAGTAGTCCCTTGAGTGGAGGGCGCGATGAGCAGTTCTTC. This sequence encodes CASSPLSGGRDEQFF.

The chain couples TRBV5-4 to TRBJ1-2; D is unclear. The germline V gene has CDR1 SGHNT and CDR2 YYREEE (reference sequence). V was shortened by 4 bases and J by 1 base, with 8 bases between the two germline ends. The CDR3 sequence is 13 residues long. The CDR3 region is CASSPEDNYGYTF. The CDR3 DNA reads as TGTGCCAGCAGCCCCGAAGATAACTATGGCTACACCTTC.

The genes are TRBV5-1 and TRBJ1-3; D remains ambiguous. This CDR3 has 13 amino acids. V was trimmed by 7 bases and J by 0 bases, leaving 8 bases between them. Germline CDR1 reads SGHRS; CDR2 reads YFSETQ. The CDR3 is CASSYHSGNTIYF. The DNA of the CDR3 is TGCGCCAGCTCGTATCACTCTGGAAACACCATATATTTT.

As DNA, the CDR3 is TGCGCCAGCAGCTTTCAGACAGGGAGGAACACTGAAGCTTTCTTT. Translated, it gives CASSFQTGRNTEAFF. The V gene is TRBV5-1, the J gene TRBJ1-1; 7 bases align to TRBD1. The CDR3 is made up of 15 amino acids. Germline V CDR1 and CDR2: SGHRS, YFSETQ. J lost 1 base, V lost 2 bases, and 5 bases had no gene match.

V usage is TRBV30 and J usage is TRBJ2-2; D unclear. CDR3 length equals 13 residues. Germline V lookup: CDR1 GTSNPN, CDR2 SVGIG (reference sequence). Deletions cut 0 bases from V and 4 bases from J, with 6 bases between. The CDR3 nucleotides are TGTGCCTGGAGTGTACTCGGCACCGGGGAGCTGTTTTTT. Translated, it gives CAWSVLGTGELFF.

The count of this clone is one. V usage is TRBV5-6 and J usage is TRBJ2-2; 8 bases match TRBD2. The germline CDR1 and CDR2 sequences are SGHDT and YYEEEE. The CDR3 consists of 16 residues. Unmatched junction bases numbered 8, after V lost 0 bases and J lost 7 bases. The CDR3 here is CASSLDAAGVGGELFF. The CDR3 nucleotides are TGTGCCAGCAGCTTGGATGCAGCGGGAGTAGGCGGGGAGCTGTTTTTT.

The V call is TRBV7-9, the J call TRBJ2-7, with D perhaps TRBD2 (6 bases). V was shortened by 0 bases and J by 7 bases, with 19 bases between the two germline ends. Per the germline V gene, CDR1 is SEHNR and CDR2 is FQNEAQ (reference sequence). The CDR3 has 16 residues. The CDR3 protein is CASSLAAGLKGREQYF. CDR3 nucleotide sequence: TGTGCCAGCAGCTTAGCCGCGGGACTGAAGGGGAGAGAGCAGTACTTC.

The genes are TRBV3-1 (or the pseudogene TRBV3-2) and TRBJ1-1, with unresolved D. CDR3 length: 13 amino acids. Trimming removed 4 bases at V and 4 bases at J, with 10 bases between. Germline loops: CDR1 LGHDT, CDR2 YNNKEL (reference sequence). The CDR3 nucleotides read TGTGCCAGCAGCCCACGATCCGGCACTGAAGCTTTCTTT. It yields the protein CASSPRSGTEAFF.

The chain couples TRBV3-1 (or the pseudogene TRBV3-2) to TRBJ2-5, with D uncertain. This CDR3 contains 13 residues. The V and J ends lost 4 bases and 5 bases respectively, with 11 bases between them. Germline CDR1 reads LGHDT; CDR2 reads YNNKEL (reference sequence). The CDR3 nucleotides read TGTGCCAGCAGCCCTTGGGGTGGGGAGACCCAGTACTTC. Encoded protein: CASSPWGGETQYF.

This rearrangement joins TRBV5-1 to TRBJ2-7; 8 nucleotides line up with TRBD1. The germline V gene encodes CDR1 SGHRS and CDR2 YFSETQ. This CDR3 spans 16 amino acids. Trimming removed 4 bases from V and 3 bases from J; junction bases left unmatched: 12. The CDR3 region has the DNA TGCGCCAGCAGCCCCCTGTCGAGGACAGGGAACTACGAGCAGTACTTC. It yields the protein CASSPLSRTGNYEQYF.

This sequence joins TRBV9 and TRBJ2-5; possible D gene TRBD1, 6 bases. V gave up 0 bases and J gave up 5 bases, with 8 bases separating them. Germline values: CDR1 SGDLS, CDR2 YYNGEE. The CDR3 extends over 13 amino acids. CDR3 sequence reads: CASSVDRGETQYF. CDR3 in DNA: TGTGCCAGCAGCGTAGATAGGGGGGAGACCCAGTACTTC.

The CDR3 nucleotides read TGTGCCAGCTCACCACGAGTGGGGACTTCCTCCTACAATGAGCAGTTCTTC. It is translated as CASSPRVGTSSYNEQFF. V and J are TRBV18 and TRBJ2-1; possibly TRBD2 for D (6 bases). The germline V and J ends were trimmed by 1 base and 0 bases, with 13 bases remaining between them. Germline V CDR1 and CDR2: KGHSH, LQKENI. CDR3 length: 17 amino acids.